This record concerns one TCR beta chain sequence. What it recognizes is unknown. Other DNA sequences in this sample translate to the same CDR3. Patients were all untreated before their thyroid surgery. The CDR3 length is 16 residues. Germline lookup yields CDR1 SGHDT and CDR2 YYEEEE. After removal of 0 bases from V and 0 bases from J, the junction contained 5 bases not matched to a gene. This entry comes from a study of metastatic and nonmetastatic thyroid tumors. General study findings and limits: As reported, TCR beta diversity in blood and tumor was significantly higher in malignant thyroid tumors than in benign nodules.

TCRdb recomputed clones from the PCR reads via MiXCR. In the table there are some 20,000 clones, 23% of which are singletons. The chain is built from TRBV5-6 and TRBJ2-5; TRBD2 matches 7 bases. The origin of this receptor is a male donor with papillary thyroid cancer or a benign thyroid nodule (not recorded which). Some clones in this sample may be carry-over from other donors' samples. Sequences were obtained from blood. The DNA for the CDR3 is TGTGCCAGCAGCTTGGAGCCGGGAGGATACCAAGAGACCCAGTACTTC. Translated, it gives CASSLEPGGYQETQYF.